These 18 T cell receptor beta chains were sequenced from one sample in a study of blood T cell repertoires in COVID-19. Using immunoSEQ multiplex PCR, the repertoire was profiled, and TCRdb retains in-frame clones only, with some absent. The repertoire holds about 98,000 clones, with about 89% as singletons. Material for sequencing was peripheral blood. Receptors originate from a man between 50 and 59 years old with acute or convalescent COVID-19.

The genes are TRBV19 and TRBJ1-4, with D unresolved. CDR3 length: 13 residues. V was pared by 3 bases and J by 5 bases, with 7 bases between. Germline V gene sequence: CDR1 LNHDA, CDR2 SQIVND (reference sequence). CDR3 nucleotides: TGTGCCAGTAGTATCTTCGGGAATGAAAAACTGTTTTTT. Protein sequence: CASSIFGNEKLFF.

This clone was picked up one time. As DNA, the CDR3 is TGTGCCAGCAGCCAAGATATGAGGGCTCTGAACTATGGCTACACCTTC. This codes for CASSQDMRALNYGYTF. The rearrangement uses TRBV14 and TRBJ1-2; D call uncertain. This CDR3 region has 16 residues. Germline CDR1 is SGHDN and CDR2 is FVKESK. V was clipped by 0 bases and J by 2 bases, with 13 bases between them.

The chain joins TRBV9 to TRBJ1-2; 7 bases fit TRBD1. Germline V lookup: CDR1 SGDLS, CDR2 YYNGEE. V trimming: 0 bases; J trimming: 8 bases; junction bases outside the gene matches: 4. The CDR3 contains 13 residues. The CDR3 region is CASSVVTGAGYTF. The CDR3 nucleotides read TGTGCCAGCAGCGTAGTAACAGGGGCCGGCTACACCTTC. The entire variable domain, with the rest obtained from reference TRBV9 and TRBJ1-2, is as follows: DSGVTQTPKHLITATGQRVTLRCSPRSGDLSVYWYQQSLDQGLQFLIQYYNGEERAKGNILERFSAQQFPDLHSELNLSSLELGDSALYFCASSVVTGAGYTFGSGTRLTVV.

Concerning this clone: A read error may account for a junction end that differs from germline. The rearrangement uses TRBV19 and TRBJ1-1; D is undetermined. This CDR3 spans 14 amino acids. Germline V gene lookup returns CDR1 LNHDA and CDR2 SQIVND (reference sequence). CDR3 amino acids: CASSIGGVNTEAFF. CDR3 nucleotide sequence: TGTGCCAGTAGCATAGGTGGAGTGAACACTGAAGCTTTCTTT.

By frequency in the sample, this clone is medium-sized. The CDR3 DNA reads as TGTGCCAGCATTCCCCTTTTTAACGGGAGCTCCTACAATGAGCAGTTCTTC. It codes for CASIPLFNGSSYNEQFF. The rearrangement uses TRBV5-6 and TRBJ2-1, with a weak D call TRBD2 (6 bases). CDR1 and CDR2 (germline): SGHDT, YYEEEE. The length of the CDR3 is 17 residues. The V end was cut by 6 bases, the J end by 0 bases, with 19 bases between.

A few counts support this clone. The CDR3 DNA reads as TGTGCCAGCAGCTTGGCCGGGACAGGTGGCTACACCTTC. It specifies CASSLAGTGGYTF. The rearrangement joins TRBV5-4 to TRBJ1-2; 8 nucleotides line up with TRBD1. V lost 0 bases and J lost 7; bases outside the gene matches: 2. The germline gives CDR1 SGHNT, CDR2 YYREEE (reference sequence). The CDR3 has 13 residues.

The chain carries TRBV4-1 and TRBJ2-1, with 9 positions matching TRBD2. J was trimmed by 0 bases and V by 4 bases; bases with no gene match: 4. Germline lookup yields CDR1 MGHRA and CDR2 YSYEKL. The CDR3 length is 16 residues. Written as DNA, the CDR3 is TGCGCCAGCAGCCCCCATAGCGGGAGCTCCTACAATGAGCAGTTCTTC. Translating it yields CASSPHSGSSYNEQFF.

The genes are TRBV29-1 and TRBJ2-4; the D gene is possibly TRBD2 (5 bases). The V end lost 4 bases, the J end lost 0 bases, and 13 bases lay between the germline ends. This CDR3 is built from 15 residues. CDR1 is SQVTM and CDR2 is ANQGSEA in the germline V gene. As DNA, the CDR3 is TGCAGCGTTGTAGAGCGGATACTAGCCAAAAACATTCAGTACTTC. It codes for CSVVERILAKNIQYF.

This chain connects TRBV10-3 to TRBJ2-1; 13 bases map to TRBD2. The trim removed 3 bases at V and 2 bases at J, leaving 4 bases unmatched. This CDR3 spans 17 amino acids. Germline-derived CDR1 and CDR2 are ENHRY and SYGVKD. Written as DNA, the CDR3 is TGTGCCATCAGTGACCCCGGACTAGCGGGAGCCTACAATGAGCAGTTCTTC. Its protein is CAISDPGLAGAYNEQFF.

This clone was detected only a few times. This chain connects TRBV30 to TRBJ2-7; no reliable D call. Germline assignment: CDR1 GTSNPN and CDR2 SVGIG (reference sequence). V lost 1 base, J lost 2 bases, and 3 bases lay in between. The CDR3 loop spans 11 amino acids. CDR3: CAWSGAYEQYF. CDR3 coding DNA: TGTGCCTGGAGTGGAGCCTACGAGCAGTACTTC.

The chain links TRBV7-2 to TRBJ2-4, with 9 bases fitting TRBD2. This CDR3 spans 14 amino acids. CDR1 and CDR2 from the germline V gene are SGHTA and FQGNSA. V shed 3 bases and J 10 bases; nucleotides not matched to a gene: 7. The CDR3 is CASSFDPTSGIQYF. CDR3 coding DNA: TGTGCCAGCAGCTTCGACCCGACTAGCGGAATTCAGTACTTC.

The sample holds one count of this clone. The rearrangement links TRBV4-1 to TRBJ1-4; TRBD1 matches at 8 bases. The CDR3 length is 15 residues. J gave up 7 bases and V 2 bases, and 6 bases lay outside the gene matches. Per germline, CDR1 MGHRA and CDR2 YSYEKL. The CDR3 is CASSQSGTGPEKLFF. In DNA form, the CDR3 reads TGCGCCAGCAGCCAATCCGGGACAGGACCTGAAAAACTGTTTTTT.

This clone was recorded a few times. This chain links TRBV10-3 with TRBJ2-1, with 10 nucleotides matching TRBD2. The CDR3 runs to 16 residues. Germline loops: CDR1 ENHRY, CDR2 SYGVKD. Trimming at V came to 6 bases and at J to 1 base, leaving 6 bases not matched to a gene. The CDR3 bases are TGTGCCATCAGCCGGACTAGCGGCGTGTCCTACAATGAGCAGTTCTTC. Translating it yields CAISRTSGVSYNEQFF.

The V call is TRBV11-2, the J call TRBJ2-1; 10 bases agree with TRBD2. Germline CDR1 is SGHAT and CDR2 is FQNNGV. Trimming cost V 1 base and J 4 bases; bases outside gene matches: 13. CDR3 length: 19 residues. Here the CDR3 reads CASSLVAGGPSRVYNEQFF. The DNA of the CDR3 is TGTGCCAGCAGCTTAGTAGCGGGAGGCCCCTCTAGAGTATACAATGAGCAGTTCTTC. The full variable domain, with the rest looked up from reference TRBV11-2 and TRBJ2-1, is EAGVAQSPRYKIIEKRQSVAFWCNPISGHATLYWYQQILGQGPKLLIQFQNNGVVDDSQLPKDRFSAERLKGVDSTLKIQPAKLEDSAVYLCASSLVAGGPSRVYNEQFFGPGTRLTVL.

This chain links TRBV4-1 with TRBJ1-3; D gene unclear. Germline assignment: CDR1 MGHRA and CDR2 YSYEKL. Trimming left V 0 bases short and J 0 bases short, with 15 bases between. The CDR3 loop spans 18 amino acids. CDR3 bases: TGCGCCAGCAGCCAAGATCGGAGAGGGTTAAGCTCTGGAAACACCATATATTTT. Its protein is CASSQDRRGLSSGNTIYF.

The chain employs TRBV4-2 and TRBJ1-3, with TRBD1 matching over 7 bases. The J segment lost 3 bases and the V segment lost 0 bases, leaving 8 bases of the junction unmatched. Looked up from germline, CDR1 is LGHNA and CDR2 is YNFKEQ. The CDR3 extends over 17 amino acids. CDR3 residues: CASSQDLGRGIGNTIYF. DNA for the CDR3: TGTGCCAGCAGCCAAGATCTTGGCAGGGGGATTGGAAACACCATATATTTT.

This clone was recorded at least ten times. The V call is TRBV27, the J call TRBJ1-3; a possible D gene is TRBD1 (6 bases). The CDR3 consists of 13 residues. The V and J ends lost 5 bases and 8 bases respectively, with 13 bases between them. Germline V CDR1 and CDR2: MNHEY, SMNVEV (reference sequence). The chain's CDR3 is CASSLRAGDTIYF. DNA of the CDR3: TGTGCCAGCAGTCTCCGGGCAGGGGACACCATATATTTT.

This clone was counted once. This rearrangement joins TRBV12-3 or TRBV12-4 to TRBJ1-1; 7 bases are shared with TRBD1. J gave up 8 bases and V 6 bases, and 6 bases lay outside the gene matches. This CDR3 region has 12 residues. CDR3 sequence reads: CASRTGTVEAFF. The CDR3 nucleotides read TGTGCCAGCAGGACCGGGACAGTCGAAGCTTTCTTT.